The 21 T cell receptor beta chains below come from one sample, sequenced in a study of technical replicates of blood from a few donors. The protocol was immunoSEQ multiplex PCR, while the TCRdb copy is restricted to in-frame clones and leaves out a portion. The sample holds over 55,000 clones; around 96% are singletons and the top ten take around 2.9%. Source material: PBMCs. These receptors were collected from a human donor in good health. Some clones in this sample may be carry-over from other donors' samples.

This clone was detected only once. The chain's CDR3 is CASSSRGKHTEAFF. The CDR3 nucleotides read TGTGCCAGCAGCTCCAGGGGGAAGCACACTGAAGCTTTCTTT. The chain couples TRBV5-4 to TRBJ1-1; 7 positions match TRBD1. This CDR3 is 14 amino acids long. Trimming at V came to 3 bases and at J to 3 bases, leaving 5 bases not matched to a gene. Per the germline V gene, CDR1 is SGHNT and CDR2 is YYREEE (reference sequence).

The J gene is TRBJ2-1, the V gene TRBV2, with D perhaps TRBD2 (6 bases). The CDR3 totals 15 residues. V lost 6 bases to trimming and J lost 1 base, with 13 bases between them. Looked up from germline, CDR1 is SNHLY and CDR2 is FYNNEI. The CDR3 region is CASRDRLVSYNEQFF. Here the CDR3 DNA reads TGTGCCAGCAGGGATAGACTAGTTTCCTACAATGAGCAGTTCTTC. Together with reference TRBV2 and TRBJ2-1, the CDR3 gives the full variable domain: EPEVTQTPSHQVTQMGQEVILRCVPISNHLYFYWYRQILGQKVEFLVSFYNNEISEKSEIFDDQFSVERPDGSNFTLKIRSTKLEDSAMYFCASRDRLVSYNEQFFGPGTRLTVL.

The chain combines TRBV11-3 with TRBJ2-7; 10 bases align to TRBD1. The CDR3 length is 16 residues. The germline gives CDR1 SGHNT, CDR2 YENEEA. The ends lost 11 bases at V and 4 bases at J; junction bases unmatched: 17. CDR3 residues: CAGGGTGTGARYEQYF. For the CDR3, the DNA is TGTGCCGGAGGAGGGACCGGGACAGGGGCAAGATACGAGCAGTACTTC.

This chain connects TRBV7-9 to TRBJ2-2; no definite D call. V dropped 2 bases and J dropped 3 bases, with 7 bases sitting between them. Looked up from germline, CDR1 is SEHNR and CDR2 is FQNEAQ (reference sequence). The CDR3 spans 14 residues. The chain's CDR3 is CASSLLTDTGELFF. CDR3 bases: TGTGCCAGCAGCTTATTAACGGACACCGGGGAGCTGTTTTTT. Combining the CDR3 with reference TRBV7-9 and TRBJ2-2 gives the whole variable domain DTGVSQNPRHKITKRGQNVTFRCDPISEHNRLYWYRQTLGQGPEFLTYFQNEAQLEKSRLLSDRFSAERPKGSFSTLEIQRTEQGDSAMYLCASSLLTDTGELFFGEGSRLTVL.

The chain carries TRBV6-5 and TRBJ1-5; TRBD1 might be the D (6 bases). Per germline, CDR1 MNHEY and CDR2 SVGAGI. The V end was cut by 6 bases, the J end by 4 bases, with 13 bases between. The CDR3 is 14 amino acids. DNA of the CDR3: TGTGCCAGCAGGACTGGACAGCGGAATCAGCCCCAGCATTTT. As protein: CASRTGQRNQPQHF.

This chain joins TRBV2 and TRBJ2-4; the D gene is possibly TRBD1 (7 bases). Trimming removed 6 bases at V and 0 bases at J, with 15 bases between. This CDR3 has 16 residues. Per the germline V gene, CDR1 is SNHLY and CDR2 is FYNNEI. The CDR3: CASSGDQGGAKNIQYF. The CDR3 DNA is TGTGCCAGCAGCGGGGACCAGGGGGGAGCCAAAAACATTCAGTACTTC.

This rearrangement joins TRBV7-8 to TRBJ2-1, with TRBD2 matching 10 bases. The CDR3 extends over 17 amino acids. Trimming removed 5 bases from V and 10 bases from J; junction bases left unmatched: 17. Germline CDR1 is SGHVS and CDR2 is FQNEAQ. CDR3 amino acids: CASSPWASGGGPGEQFF. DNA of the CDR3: TGTGCCAGCAGCCCCTGGGCTAGCGGGGGTGGACCTGGGGAGCAGTTCTTC.

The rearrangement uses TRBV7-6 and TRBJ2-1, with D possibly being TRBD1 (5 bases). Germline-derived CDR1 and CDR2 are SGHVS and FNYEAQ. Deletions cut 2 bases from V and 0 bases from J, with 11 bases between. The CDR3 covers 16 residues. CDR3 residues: CASSLFGAISYNEQFF. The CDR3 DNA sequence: TGTGCCAGCAGCTTATTTGGGGCCATCTCCTACAATGAGCAGTTCTTC.

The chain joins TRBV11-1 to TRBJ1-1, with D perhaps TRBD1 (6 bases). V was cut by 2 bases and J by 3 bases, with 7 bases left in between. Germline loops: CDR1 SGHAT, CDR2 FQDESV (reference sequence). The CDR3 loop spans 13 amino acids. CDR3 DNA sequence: TGTGCCAGCAGCTTAAACAGGGACACTGAAGCTTTCTTT. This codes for CASSLNRDTEAFF.

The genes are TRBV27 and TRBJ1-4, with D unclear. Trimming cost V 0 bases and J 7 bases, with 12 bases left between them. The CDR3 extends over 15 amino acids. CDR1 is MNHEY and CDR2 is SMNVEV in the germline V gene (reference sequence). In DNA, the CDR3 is TGTGCCAGCAGTTTATCGCCGGGGTATGGTGAAAAACTGTTTTTT. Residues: CASSLSPGYGEKLFF.

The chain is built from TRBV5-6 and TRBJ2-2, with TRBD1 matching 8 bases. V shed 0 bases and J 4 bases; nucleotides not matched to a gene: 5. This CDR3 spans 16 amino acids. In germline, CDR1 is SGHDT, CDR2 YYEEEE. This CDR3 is CASSLAGRGRTGELFF. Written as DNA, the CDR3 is TGTGCCAGCAGCTTGGCCGGCAGGGGGCGCACCGGGGAGCTGTTTTTT.

The CDR3 reads CASSHPGTNNEQFF. CDR3 nucleotides: TGCGCCAGCAGCCATCCAGGGACAAACAATGAGCAGTTCTTC. The gene calls are TRBV4-1 and TRBJ2-1, with D perhaps matching TRBD1 (6 bases). There are 14 residues in the CDR3. V lost 3 bases and J lost 5, with 11 bases in between. Germline CDR1 MGHRA, CDR2 YSYEKL.

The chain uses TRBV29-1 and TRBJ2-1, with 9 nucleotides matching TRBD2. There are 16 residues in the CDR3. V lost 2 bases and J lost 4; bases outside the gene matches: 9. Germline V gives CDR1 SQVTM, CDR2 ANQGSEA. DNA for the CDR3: TGCAGCGTTGAATTTTCTAGCGGGACCCAATACAATGAGCAGTTCTTC. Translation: CSVEFSSGTQYNEQFF.

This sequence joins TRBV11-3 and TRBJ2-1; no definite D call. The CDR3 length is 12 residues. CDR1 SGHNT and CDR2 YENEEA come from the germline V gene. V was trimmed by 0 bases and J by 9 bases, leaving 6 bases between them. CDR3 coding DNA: TGTGCCAGCAGCTTAGATTTCGGTGAGCAGTTCTTC. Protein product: CASSLDFGEQFF. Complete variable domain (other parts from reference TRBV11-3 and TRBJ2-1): EAGVVQSPRYKIIEKKQPVAFWCNPISGHNTLYWYLQNLGQGPELLIRYENEEAVDDSQLPKDRFSAERLKGVDSTLKIQPAELGDSAVYLCASSLDFGEQFFGPGTRLTVL.

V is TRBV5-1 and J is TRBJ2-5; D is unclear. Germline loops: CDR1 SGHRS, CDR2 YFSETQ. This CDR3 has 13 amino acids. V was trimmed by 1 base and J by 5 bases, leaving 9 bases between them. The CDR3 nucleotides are TGCGCCAGCAGCTTGCGGCTCAGGGAGACCCAGTACTTC. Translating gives CASSLRLRETQYF. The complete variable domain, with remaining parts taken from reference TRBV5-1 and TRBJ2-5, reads KAGVTQTPRYLIKTRGQQVTLSCSPISGHRSVSWYQQTPGQGLQFLFEYFSETQRNKGNFPGRFSGRQFSNSRSEMNVSTLELGDSALYLCASSLRLRETQYFGPGTRLLVL.

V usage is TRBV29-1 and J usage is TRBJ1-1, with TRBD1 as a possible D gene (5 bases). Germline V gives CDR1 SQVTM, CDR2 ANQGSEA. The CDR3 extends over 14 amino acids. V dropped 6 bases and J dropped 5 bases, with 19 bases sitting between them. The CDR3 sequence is CSVHDSVETTEAFF. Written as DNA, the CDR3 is TGCAGCGTGCACGACAGCGTTGAAACTACTGAAGCTTTCTTT.

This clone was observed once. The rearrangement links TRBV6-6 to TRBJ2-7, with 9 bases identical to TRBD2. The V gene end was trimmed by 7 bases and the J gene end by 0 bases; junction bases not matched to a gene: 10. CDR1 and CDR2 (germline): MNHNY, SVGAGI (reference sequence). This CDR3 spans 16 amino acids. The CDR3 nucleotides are TGTGCCAGCAACCCCAGACTAGCGGCTAGCTCCTACGAGCAGTACTTC. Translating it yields CASNPRLAASSYEQYF.

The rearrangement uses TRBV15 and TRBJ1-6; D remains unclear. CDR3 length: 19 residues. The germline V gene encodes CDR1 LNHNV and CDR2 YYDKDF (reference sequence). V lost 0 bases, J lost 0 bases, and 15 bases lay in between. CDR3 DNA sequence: TGTGCCACCAGCAGAGATTCGGTCCGGGGATACTCCTATAATTCACCCCTCCACTTT. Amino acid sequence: CATSRDSVRGYSYNSPLHF.

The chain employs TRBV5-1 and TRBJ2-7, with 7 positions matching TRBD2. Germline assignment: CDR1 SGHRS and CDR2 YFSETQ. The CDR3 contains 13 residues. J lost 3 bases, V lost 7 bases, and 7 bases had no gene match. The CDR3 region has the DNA TGCGCCAGCTCCCCCGGGACTAACTACGAGCAGTACTTC. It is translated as CASSPGTNYEQYF.

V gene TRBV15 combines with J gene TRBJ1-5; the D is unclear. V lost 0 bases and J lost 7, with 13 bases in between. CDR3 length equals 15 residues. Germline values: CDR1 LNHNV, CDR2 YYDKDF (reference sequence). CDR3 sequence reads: CATSRDFAGYQPQHF. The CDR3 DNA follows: TGTGCCACCAGCAGAGATTTTGCAGGATACCAGCCCCAGCATTTT.

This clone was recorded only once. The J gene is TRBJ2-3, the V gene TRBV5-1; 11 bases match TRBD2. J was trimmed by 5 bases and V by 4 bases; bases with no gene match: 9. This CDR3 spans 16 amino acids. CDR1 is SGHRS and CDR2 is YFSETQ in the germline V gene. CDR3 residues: CASSRPTSGAIDTQYF. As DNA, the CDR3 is TGCGCCAGCAGCCGACCGACTAGCGGGGCGATAGATACGCAGTATTTT.